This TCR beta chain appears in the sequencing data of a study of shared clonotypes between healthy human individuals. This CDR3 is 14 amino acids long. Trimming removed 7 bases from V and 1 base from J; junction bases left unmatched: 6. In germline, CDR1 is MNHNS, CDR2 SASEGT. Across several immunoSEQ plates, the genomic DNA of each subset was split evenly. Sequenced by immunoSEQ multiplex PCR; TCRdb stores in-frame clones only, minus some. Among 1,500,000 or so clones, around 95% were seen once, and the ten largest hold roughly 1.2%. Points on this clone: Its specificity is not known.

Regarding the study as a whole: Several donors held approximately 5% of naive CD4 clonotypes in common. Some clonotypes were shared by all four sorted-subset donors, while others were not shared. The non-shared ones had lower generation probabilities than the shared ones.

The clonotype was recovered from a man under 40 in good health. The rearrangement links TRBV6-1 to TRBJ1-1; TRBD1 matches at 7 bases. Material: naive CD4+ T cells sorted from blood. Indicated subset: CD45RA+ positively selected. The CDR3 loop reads CASTMTGRNTEAFF. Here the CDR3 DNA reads TGTGCCAGCACTATGACAGGGAGGAACACTGAAGCTTTCTTT.